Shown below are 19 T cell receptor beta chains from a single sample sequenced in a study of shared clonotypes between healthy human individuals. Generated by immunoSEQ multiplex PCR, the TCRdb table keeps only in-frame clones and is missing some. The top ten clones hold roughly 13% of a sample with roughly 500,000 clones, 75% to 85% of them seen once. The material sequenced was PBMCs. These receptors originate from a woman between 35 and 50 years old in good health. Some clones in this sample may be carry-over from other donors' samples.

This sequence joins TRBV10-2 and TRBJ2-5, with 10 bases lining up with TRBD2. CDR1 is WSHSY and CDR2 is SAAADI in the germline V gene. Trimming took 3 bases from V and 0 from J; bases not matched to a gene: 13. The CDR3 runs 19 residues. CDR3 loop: CASSDSGIAGLAYQETQYF. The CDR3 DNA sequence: TGCGCCAGCAGTGACTCTGGGATAGCGGGACTAGCGTACCAAGAGACCCAGTACTTC.

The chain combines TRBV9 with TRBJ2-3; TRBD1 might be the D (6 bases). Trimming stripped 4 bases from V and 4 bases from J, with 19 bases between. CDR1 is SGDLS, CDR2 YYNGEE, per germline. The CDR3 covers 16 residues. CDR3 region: CASSPQGQYHADTQYF. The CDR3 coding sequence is TGTGCCAGCAGCCCGCAGGGACAATACCATGCAGATACGCAGTATTTT.

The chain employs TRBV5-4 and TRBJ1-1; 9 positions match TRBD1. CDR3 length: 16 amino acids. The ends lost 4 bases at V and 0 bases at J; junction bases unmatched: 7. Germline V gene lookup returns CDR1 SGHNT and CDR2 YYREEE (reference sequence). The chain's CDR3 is CASSRTGGALNTEAFF. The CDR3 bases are TGTGCCAGCAGCCGTACAGGGGGCGCTTTGAACACTGAAGCTTTCTTT.

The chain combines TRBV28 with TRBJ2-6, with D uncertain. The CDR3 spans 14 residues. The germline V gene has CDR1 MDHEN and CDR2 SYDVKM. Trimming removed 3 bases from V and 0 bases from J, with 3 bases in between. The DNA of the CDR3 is TGTGCCAGCAGTTTTAGCTCTGGGGCCAACGTCCTGACTTTC. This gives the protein CASSFSSGANVLTF.

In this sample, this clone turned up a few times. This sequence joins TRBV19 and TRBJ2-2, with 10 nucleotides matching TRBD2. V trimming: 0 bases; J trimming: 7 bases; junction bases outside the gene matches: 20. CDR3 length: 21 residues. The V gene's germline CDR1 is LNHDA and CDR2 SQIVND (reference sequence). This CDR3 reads CASSIDRRFLAGEKGVGELFF. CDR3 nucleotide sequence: TGTGCCAGTAGTATAGACCGCCGATTCCTAGCGGGAGAAAAAGGGGTCGGGGAGCTGTTTTTT.

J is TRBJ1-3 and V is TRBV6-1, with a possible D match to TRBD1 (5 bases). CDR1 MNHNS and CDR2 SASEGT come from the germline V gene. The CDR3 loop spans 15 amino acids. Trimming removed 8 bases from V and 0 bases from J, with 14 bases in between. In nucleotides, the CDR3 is TGTGCCAGCGCTCGGGACCGCTACTCTGGAAACACCATATATTTT. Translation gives CASARDRYSGNTIYF.

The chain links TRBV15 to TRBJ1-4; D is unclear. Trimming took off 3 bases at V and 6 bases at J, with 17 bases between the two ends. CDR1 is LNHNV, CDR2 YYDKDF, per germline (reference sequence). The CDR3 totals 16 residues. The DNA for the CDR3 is TGTGCCACCAGCAGGGGGAGCGGGCAGTACGATGAAAAACTGTTTTTT. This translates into CATSRGSGQYDEKLFF.

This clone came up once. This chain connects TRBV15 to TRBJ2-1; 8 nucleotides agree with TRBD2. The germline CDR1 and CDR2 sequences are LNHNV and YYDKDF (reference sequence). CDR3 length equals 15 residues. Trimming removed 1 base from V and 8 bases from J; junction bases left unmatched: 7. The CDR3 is CATSRGLASWDEQFF. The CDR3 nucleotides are TGTGCCACCAGCAGAGGACTAGCGTCTTGGGATGAGCAGTTCTTC.

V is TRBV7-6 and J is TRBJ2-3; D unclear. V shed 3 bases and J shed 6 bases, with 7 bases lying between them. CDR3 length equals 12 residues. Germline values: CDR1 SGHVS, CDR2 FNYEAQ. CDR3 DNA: TGTGCCAGCAGCTTTGGTTCTGATACGCAGTATTTT. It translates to CASSFGSDTQYF.

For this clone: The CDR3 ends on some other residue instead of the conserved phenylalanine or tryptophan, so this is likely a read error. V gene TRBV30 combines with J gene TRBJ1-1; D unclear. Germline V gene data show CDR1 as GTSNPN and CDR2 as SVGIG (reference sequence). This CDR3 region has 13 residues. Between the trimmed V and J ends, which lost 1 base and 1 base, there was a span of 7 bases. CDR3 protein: CAWSAHPNTEAFS. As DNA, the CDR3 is TGTGCCTGGAGTGCGCACCCGAACACTGAAGCTTTCTCT.

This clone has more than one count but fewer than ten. The CDR3 sequence is CASSLEDYEQYF. For the CDR3, the DNA is TGTGCCAGCAGCTTGGAAGACTACGAGCAGTACTTC. The chain couples TRBV5-4 to TRBJ2-7; D remains ambiguous. From germline, CDR1 is SGHNT and CDR2 YYREEE (reference sequence). The CDR3 has 12 amino acids. Between the trimmed V and J ends, which lost 0 bases and 3 bases, there was a span of 4 bases.

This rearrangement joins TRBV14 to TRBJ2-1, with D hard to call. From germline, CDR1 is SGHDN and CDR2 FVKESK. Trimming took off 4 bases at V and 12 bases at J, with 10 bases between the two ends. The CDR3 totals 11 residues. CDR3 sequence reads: CASSPRRTQFF. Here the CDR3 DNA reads TGTGCCAGCAGCCCCCGACGGACGCAGTTCTTC.

The CDR3 region has the DNA TGTGCCTGGAGCCTACTGGGACTAGCCAAAAACATTCAGTACTTC. Its protein is CAWSLLGLAKNIQYF. V usage is TRBV30 and J usage is TRBJ2-4; a possible D gene is TRBD2 (6 bases). The V gene's germline CDR1 is GTSNPN and CDR2 SVGIG (reference sequence). The CDR3 length is 15 residues. V shed 3 bases and J shed 0 bases, with 12 bases lying between them.

The CDR3 is CASSARSASTEAFF. CDR3 sequence (DNA): TGTGCCAGCAGTGCAAGGTCTGCGTCCACTGAAGCTTTCTTT. This rearrangement joins TRBV25-1 to TRBJ1-1; D is unresolved. Germline CDR1 is MGHDK and CDR2 is SYGVNS. This CDR3 contains 14 residues. Deletions cut 4 bases from V and 4 bases from J, with 13 bases between.

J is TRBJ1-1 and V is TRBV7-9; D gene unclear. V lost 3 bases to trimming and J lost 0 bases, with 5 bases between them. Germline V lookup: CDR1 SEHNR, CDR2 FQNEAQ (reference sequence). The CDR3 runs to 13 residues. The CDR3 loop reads CASSFAVNTEAFF. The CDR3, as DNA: TGTGCCAGCAGCTTTGCGGTGAACACTGAAGCTTTCTTT.

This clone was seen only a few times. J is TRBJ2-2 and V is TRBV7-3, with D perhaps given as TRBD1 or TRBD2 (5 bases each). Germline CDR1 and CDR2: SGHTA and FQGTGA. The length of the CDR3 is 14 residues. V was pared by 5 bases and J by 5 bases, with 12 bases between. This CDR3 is CASSPGSRTGELFF. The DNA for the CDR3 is TGTGCCAGCAGCCCAGGGAGTCGGACCGGGGAGCTGTTTTTT.

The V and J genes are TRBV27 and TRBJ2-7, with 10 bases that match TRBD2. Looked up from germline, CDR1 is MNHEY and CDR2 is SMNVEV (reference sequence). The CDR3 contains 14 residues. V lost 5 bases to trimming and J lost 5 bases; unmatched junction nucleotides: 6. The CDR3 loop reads CASSPGLASHEQYF. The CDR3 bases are TGTGCCAGCAGTCCGGGACTAGCGAGCCACGAGCAGTACTTC.

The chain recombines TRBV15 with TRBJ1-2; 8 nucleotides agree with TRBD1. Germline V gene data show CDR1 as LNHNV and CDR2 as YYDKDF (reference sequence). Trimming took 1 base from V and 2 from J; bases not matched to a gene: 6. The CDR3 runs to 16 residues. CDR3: CATSRGRDRPNYGYTF. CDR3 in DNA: TGTGCCACCAGCAGAGGACGGGACAGGCCAAACTATGGCTACACCTTC.

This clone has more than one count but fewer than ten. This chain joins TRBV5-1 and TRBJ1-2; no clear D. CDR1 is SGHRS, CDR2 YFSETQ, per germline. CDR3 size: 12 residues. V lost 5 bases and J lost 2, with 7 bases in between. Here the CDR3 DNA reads TGCGCCAGCAGGAAGGAAAACTATGGCTACACCTTC. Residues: CASRKENYGYTF.